These 25 T cell receptor beta chains came from one sample sequenced in a study of OX40 agonist ivuxolimab in advanced cancers. Produced via immunoSEQ multiplex PCR; TCRdb's table is partial and in-frame only. The sample consists of about 18,000 clones, around 90% of them appearing once. This specimen was CD4+ or CD8+ T cells sorted from blood, taken in a trial of the OX40 agonist ivuxolimab. These TCRs come from an adult with an advanced solid tumor such as melanoma, head and neck, liver or kidney cancer.

The table lists this clone with a few counts. V and J are TRBV5-1 and TRBJ2-3, with 10 bases lining up with TRBD2. From germline, CDR1 is SGHRS and CDR2 YFSETQ. The CDR3 runs 15 residues. Trimming cost V 5 bases and J 0 bases; bases outside gene matches: 3. The CDR3 here is CASRLTSGSTDTQYF. In DNA form, the CDR3 reads TGCGCCAGCAGGCTGACTAGCGGGAGCACAGATACGCAGTATTTT.

This sequence joins TRBV7-8 and TRBJ2-2; tentatively, D is TRBD1 (6 bases). Germline CDR1 SGHVS, CDR2 FQNEAQ. V was shortened by 8 bases and J by 4 bases, with 20 bases between the two germline ends. The CDR3 spans 16 residues. The CDR3 DNA follows: TGTGCCAGCTTTGGTGGACAGACACTTGTCACCGGGGAGCTGTTTTTT. This translates into CASFGGQTLVTGELFF. Drawing the rest from reference TRBV7-8 and TRBJ2-2, the complete variable domain is GAGVSQSPRYKVAKRGQDVALRCDPISGHVSLFWYQQALGQGPEFLTYFQNEAQLDKSGLPSDRFFAERPEGSVSTLKIQRTQQEDSAVYLCASFGGQTLVTGELFFGEGSRLTVL.

The rearrangement uses TRBV19 and TRBJ1-3; D call uncertain. The germline gives CDR1 LNHDA, CDR2 SQIVND (reference sequence). The V and J ends lost 7 bases and 0 bases respectively, with 13 bases between them. CDR3 length: 15 residues. CDR3 protein: CASTPLLSSGNTIYF. The CDR3 bases are TGTGCCAGTACCCCGCTGCTCAGCTCTGGAAACACCATATATTTT. The entire variable domain, with the rest obtained from reference TRBV19 and TRBJ1-3, is as follows: DGGITQSPKYLFRKEGQNVTLSCEQNLNHDAMYWYRQDPGQGLRLIYYSQIVNDFQKGDIAEGYSVSREKKESFPLTVTSAQKNPTAFYLCASTPLLSSGNTIYFGEGSWLTVV.

In regard to this clone: The sample carries other DNA sequences with the same CDR3. The rearrangement links TRBV5-1 to TRBJ2-1; D unresolved. V shed 0 bases and J shed 6 bases, with 1 base lying between them. The CDR3 sequence is 11 residues long. Germline loops: CDR1 SGHRS, CDR2 YFSETQ. CDR3 nucleotides: TGCGCCAGCAGCTTGGCCAATGAGCAGTTCTTC. It yields the protein CASSLANEQFF.

The gene calls are TRBV7-9 and TRBJ2-1; the D gene could be TRBD1 or TRBD2 (5 bases each). V lost 5 bases and J 5 bases, leaving 19 bases between the germline ends. Germline CDR1 SEHNR, CDR2 FQNEAQ (reference sequence). CDR3 length: 16 residues. CDR3 sequence (DNA): TGTGCCAGCAGCCCGTCGAAGTGGGACCAAAACAATGAGCAGTTCTTC. It is translated as CASSPSKWDQNNEQFF.

This chain links TRBV19 with TRBJ2-7; TRBD1 agrees at 9 bases. Germline V CDR1 and CDR2: LNHDA, SQIVND (reference sequence). The J segment lost 3 bases and the V segment lost 8 bases, leaving 8 bases of the junction unmatched. There are 14 residues in the CDR3. This CDR3 is CASAPTGGIYEQYF. CDR3 coding DNA: TGTGCCAGTGCCCCAACAGGGGGCATCTACGAGCAGTACTTC.

The chain joins TRBV4-1 to TRBJ1-4, with D perhaps matching TRBD1 (5 bases). The CDR3 sequence is 15 residues long. Germline V gives CDR1 MGHRA, CDR2 YSYEKL. Trimming removed 0 bases at V and 6 bases at J, with 11 bases between. The DNA for the CDR3 is TGCGCCAGCAGCCAAGACAGGGCCGGGGATGAAAAACTGTTTTTT. Its protein product is CASSQDRAGDEKLFF.

The count of this clone is one. CDR3 protein: CASSYLGGGGEQFF. Written as DNA, the CDR3 is TGTGCCAGCAGTTACCTCGGAGGGGGCGGTGAGCAGTTCTTC. The rearrangement links TRBV6-5 to TRBJ2-1, with D possibly TRBD1 on 7 matching bases. The germline CDR1 and CDR2 sequences are MNHEY and SVGAGI. There are 14 residues in the CDR3. V was shortened by 2 bases and J by 9 bases, with 14 bases between the two germline ends.

The V gene is TRBV5-1, the J gene TRBJ2-7; D gene unclear. V was shortened by 0 bases and J by 2 bases, with 6 bases between the two germline ends. CDR1 and CDR2 (germline): SGHRS, YFSETQ. The CDR3 consists of 13 residues. The CDR3 nucleotides are TGCGCCAGCAGCTTGGAAGGGCCCTACGAGCAGTACTTC. Encoded protein: CASSLEGPYEQYF.

CDR3 sequence: CASSYPGQGDEKLFF. The CDR3 region has the DNA TGTGCCAGCAGTTACCCGGGACAGGGGGATGAAAAACTGTTTTTT. The chain joins TRBV7-2 to TRBJ1-4; TRBD1 matches at 11 bases. J lost 6 bases, V lost 6 bases, and 6 bases had no gene match. Per germline, CDR1 SGHTA and CDR2 FQGNSA. The CDR3 extends over 15 amino acids.

This clone was observed a single time. The chain links TRBV29-1 to TRBJ2-3; D is ambiguous. The CDR3 loop spans 11 amino acids. The V and J ends lost 3 bases and 4 bases respectively, with 5 bases between them. Germline assignment: CDR1 SQVTM and CDR2 ANQGSEA. CDR3 DNA: TGCAGCGTTGACGGCCCAGATACGCAGTATTTT. It encodes CSVDGPDTQYF.

The V call is TRBV7-2, the J call TRBJ2-7; D ambiguous. Germline V CDR1 and CDR2: SGHTA, FQGNSA. Trimming stripped 4 bases from V and 2 bases from J, with 3 bases between. This CDR3 spans 11 amino acids. CDR3 DNA sequence: TGTGCCAGCAGCTCTACCTACGAGCAGTACTTC. This gives the protein CASSSTYEQYF.

The chain combines TRBV7-2 with TRBJ2-6; perhaps TRBD1 as D (5 bases). V was trimmed by 5 bases and J by 0 bases, leaving 11 bases between them. CDR3 size: 16 residues. Germline CDR1 and CDR2: SGHTA and FQGNSA. CDR3 sequence: CASSPDQGSGANVLTF. The DNA for the CDR3 is TGTGCCAGCAGCCCAGACCAGGGCTCTGGGGCCAACGTCCTGACTTTC. The full variable domain, with the rest looked up from reference TRBV7-2 and TRBJ2-6, is GAGVSQSPSNKVTEKGKDVELRCDPISGHTALYWYRQSLGQGLEFLIYFQGNSAPDKSGLPSDRFSAERTGGSVSTLTIQRTQQEDSAVYLCASSPDQGSGANVLTFGAGSRLTVL.

The rearrangement uses TRBV27 and TRBJ2-7, with D perhaps TRBD1 or TRBD2 (5 bases each). The V gene's germline CDR1 is MNHEY and CDR2 SMNVEV (reference sequence). The length of the CDR3 is 13 residues. Trimming removed 6 bases at V and 5 bases at J, with 14 bases between. The CDR3, as DNA: TGTGCCAGCAGCTCGGGACCCAAGAACGAGCAGTACTTC. The encoded protein is CASSSGPKNEQYF.

This chain links TRBV19 with TRBJ2-2, with 8 bases that match TRBD1. Trimming cost V 6 bases and J 3 bases; bases outside gene matches: 3. The CDR3 extends over 14 amino acids. Germline CDR1 is LNHDA and CDR2 is SQIVND (reference sequence). The CDR3 region has the DNA TGTGCCAGTAGCCAGGGACAGGACACCGGGGAGCTGTTTTTT. Translating it yields CASSQGQDTGELFF. Combining the CDR3 with reference TRBV19 and TRBJ2-2 gives the whole variable domain DGGITQSPKYLFRKEGQNVTLSCEQNLNHDAMYWYRQDPGQGLRLIYYSQIVNDFQKGDIAEGYSVSREKKESFPLTVTSAQKNPTAFYLCASSQGQDTGELFFGEGSRLTVL.

This clone showed up just once. The chain carries TRBV4-3 and TRBJ2-1; the D gene is possibly TRBD1 (6 bases). Germline assignment: CDR1 LGHNA and CDR2 YSLEER. The V gene lost 2 bases and the J gene lost 4 bases, with 12 bases spanning the gap. The CDR3 extends over 15 amino acids. DNA of the CDR3: TGCGCCAGCAGCCAATCACAGGGAAGTTACAATGAGCAGTTCTTC. Translation: CASSQSQGSYNEQFF.

The chain uses TRBV2 and TRBJ2-7; the match to TRBD2 covers 16 bases. CDR1 SNHLY and CDR2 FYNNEI come from the germline V gene. CDR3 size: 16 residues. Germline trimming cut 9 bases from V and 3 bases from J; bases unmatched to any gene: 8. CDR3 bases: TGTGCCAGTTCCGGGACTAGCGGGAGGGCCGGCTACGAGCAGTACTTC. It translates to CASSGTSGRAGYEQYF.

The chain carries TRBV19 and TRBJ1-5; 7 bases line up with TRBD1. Trimming at V came to 9 bases and at J to 11 bases, leaving 13 bases not matched to a gene. The CDR3 spans 13 residues. Germline V gene data show CDR1 as LNHDA and CDR2 as SQIVND (reference sequence). The CDR3 DNA sequence: TGTGCCAGCCGCGGGGACAGTTCAGGGGCCCAGCATTTT. This gives the protein CASRGDSSGAQHF.

The chain recombines TRBV7-9 with TRBJ1-2; 8 positions match TRBD1. CDR3 length equals 14 residues. Germline CDR1 SEHNR, CDR2 FQNEAQ (reference sequence). The trim removed 4 bases at V and 5 bases at J, leaving 6 bases unmatched. This chain's CDR3 is CASSSRQGRYGYTF. In DNA, the CDR3 is TGTGCCAGCAGCTCCCGACAGGGGAGGTATGGCTACACCTTC.

V gene TRBV9 combines with J gene TRBJ2-7, with D perhaps TRBD2 (5 bases). Germline-derived CDR1 and CDR2 are SGDLS and YYNGEE. This CDR3 comprises 12 residues. V was cut by 4 bases and J by 6 bases, with 11 bases left in between. The CDR3 is CASSTGIGEQYF. The CDR3 coding sequence is TGTGCCAGCAGCACGGGGATAGGCGAGCAGTACTTC.

This chain uses TRBV2 with TRBJ2-5; TRBD2 matches at 9 bases. The V and J ends lost 8 bases and 4 bases, in that order; junction bases with no gene match: 23. The CDR3 runs 19 residues. Germline-derived CDR1 and CDR2 are SNHLY and FYNNEI. In nucleotides, the CDR3 is TGTGCCAGCCTAAGAAGGACCGGGACTAGCCCAACGGAGGGAGAGACCCAGTACTTC. Protein product: CASLRRTGTSPTEGETQYF.

The chain combines TRBV19 with TRBJ2-3; D ambiguous. The CDR3 is 16 amino acids. V lost 2 bases and J 0 bases, leaving 12 bases between the germline ends. Germline V gene sequence: CDR1 LNHDA, CDR2 SQIVND (reference sequence). The CDR3 is CASSILWGRSTDTQYF. The CDR3 DNA sequence: TGTGCCAGTAGTATACTCTGGGGTAGAAGCACAGATACGCAGTATTTT.

The chain employs TRBV29-1 and TRBJ1-3; a possible D gene is TRBD1 (6 bases). The V end lost 6 bases, the J end lost 4 bases, and 19 bases lay between the germline ends. The germline V gene has CDR1 SQVTM and CDR2 ANQGSEA. This CDR3 comprises 15 residues. In DNA form, the CDR3 reads TGCAGCGTACAAGGTGGGGGCCTATTGGGAAACACCATATATTTT. This codes for CSVQGGGLLGNTIYF.

CDR3 sequence: CASSLAFEGGPESQYF. CDR3 DNA sequence: TGTGCCAGCAGCTTAGCGTTCGAAGGCGGGCCCGAGTCGCAGTATTTT. The chain employs TRBV7-2 and TRBJ2-3; D might be TRBD2 (5 bases). The CDR3 extends over 16 amino acids. V was clipped by 0 bases and J by 10 bases, with 20 bases between them. The germline V gene encodes CDR1 SGHTA and CDR2 FQGNSA.

The chain recombines TRBV4-2 with TRBJ2-3, with unresolved D. The CDR3 spans 14 residues. Germline V lookup: CDR1 LGHNA, CDR2 YNFKEQ. The V and J ends lost 2 bases and 0 bases respectively, with 6 bases between them. DNA of the CDR3: TGTGCCAGCAGCCAAACGGCAAGCACAGATACGCAGTATTTT. Residues: CASSQTASTDTQYF.